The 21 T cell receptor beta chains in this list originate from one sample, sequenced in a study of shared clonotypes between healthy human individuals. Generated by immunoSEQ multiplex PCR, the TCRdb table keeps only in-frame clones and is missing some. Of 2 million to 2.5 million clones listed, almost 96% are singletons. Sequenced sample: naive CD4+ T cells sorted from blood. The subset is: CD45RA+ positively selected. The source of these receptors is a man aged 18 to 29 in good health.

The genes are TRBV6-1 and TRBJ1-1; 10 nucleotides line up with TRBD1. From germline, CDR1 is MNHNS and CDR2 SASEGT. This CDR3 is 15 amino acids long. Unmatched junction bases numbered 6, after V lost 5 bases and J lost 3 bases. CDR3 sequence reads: CASSFGDRGYTEAFF. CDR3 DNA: TGTGCCAGCAGTTTCGGGGACAGGGGATACACTGAAGCTTTCTTT.

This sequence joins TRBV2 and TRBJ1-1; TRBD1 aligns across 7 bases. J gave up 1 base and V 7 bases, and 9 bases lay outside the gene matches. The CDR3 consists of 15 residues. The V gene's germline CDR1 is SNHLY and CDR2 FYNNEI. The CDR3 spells CASTTQGPTNTEAFF. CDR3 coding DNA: TGTGCCAGCACCACACAGGGGCCTACGAACACTGAAGCTTTCTTT.

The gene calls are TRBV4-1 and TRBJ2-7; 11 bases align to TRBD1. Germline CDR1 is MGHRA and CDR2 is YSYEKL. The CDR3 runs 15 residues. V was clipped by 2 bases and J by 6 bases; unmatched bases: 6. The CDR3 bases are TGCGCCAGCAGCCAACCCGGGACAGGGGGAGCCGAGCAGTACTTC. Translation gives CASSQPGTGGAEQYF.

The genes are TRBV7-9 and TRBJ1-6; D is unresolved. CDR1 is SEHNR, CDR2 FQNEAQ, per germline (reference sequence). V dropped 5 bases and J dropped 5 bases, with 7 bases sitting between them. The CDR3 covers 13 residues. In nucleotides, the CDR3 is TGTGCCAGCAGCGTACCGAATAATTCACCCCTCCACTTT. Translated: CASSVPNNSPLHF.

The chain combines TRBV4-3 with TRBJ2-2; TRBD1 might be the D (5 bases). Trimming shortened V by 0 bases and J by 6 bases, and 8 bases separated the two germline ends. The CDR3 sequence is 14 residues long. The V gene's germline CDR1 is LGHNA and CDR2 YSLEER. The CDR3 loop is CASSQDRGPGELFF. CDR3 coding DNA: TGCGCCAGCAGCCAAGATAGGGGCCCCGGGGAGCTGTTTTTT.

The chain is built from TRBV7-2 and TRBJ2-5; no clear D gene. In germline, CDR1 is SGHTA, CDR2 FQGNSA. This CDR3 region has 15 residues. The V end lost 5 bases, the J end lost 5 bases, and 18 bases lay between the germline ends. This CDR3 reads CASSQQPTRSETQYF. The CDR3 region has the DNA TGTGCCAGCAGCCAACAACCAACCCGGTCTGAGACCCAGTACTTC.

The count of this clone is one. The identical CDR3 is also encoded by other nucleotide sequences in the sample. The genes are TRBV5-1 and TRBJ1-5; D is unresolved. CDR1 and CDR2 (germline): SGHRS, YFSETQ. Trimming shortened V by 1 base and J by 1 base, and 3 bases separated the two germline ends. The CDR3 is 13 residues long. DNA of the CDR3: TGCGCCAGCAGCTTGACCAGCAATCAGCCCCAGCATTTT. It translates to CASSLTSNQPQHF.

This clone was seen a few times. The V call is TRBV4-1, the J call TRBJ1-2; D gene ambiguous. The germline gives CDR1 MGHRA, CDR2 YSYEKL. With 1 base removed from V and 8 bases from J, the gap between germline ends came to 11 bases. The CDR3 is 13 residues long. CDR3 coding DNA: TGCGCCAGCAGCCAAGGTCAGGTGGACGGCTACACCTTC. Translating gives CASSQGQVDGYTF.

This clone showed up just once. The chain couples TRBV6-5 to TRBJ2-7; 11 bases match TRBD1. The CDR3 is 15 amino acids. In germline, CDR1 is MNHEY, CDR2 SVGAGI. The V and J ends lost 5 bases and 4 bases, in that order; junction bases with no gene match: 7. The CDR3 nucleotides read TGTGCCAGCAGTCGCCTAGGACAGGGGGCTTACGAGCAGTACTTC. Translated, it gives CASSRLGQGAYEQYF.

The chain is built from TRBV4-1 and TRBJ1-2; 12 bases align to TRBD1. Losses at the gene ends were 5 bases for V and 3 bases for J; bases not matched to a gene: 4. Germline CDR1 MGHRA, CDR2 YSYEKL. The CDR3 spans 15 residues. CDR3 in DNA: TGCGCCAGCAGCAAGGGACAGGGGGCTTACTATGGCTACACCTTC. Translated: CASSKGQGAYYGYTF.

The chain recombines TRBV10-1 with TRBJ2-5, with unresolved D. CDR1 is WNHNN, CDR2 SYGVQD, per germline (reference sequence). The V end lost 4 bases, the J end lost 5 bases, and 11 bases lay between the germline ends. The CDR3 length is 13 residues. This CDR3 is CASSAMAGETQYF. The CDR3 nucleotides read TGCGCCAGCAGTGCGATGGCCGGGGAGACCCAGTACTTC.

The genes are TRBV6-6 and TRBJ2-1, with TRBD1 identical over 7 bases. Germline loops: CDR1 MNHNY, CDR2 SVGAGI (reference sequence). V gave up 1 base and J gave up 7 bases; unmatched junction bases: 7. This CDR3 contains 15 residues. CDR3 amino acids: CASSYYRGWGNEQFF. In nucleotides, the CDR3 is TGTGCCAGCAGTTACTACAGGGGTTGGGGAAATGAGCAGTTCTTC.

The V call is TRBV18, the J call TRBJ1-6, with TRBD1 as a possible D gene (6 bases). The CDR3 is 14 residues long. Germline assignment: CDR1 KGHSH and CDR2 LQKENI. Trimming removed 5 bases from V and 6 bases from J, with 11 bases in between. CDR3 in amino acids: CASSALGANSPLHF. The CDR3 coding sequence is TGTGCCAGCTCAGCCCTGGGGGCTAATTCACCCCTCCACTTT.

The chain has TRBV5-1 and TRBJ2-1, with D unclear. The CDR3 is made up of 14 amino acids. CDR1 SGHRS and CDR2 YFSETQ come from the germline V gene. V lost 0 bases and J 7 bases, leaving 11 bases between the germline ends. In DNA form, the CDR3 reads TGCGCCAGCAGCTTGGCCTTAGGAACGAATGAGCAGTTCTTC. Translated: CASSLALGTNEQFF.

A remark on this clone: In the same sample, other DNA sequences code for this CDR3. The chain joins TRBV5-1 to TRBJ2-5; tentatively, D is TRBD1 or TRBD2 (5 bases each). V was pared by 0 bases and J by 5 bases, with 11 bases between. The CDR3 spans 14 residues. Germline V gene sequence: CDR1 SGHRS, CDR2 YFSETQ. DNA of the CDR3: TGCGCCAGCAGCTTGGCGGGACCCCAGGAGACCCAGTACTTC. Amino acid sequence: CASSLAGPQETQYF.

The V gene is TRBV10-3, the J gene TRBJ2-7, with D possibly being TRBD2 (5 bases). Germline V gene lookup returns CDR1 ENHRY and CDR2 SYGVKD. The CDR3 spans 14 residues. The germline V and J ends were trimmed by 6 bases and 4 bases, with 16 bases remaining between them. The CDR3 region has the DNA TGTGCCATCAGACCGGGGAGTGGGCCTTACGAGCAGTACTTC. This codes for CAIRPGSGPYEQYF.

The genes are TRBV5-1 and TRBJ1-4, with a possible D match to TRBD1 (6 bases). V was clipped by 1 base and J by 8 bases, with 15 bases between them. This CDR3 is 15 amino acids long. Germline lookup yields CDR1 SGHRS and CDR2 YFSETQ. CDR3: CASSLSGTSREKLFF. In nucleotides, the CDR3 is TGCGCCAGCAGCTTGAGCGGGACAAGTAGGGAAAAACTGTTTTTT.

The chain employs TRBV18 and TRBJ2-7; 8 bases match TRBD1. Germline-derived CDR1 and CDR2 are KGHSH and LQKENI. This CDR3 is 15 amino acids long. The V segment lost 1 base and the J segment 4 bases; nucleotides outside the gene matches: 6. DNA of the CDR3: TGTGCCAGCTCACCACTGCCGACAGGGGTATACGAGCAGTACTTC. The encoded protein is CASSPLPTGVYEQYF.

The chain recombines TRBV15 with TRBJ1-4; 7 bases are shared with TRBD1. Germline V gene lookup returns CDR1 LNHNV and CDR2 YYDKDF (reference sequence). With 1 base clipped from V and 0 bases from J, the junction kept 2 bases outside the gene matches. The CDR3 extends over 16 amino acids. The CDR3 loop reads CATSRVQGATNEKLFF. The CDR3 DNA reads TGTGCCACCAGCAGAGTTCAGGGGGCAACTAATGAAAAACTGTTTTTT.

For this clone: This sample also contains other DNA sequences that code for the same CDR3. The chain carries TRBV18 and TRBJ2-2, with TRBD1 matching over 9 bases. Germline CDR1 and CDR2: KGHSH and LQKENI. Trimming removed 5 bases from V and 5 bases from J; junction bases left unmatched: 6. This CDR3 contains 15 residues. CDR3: CASSTGTGSTGELFF. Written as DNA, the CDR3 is TGTGCCAGCTCAACCGGGACAGGGTCGACCGGGGAGCTGTTTTTT.

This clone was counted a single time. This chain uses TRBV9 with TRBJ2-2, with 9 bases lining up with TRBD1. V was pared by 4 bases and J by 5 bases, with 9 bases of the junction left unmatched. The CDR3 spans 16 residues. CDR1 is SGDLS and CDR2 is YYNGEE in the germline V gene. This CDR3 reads CASSTSPTGGTGELFF. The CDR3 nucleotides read TGTGCCAGCAGCACCTCCCCGACAGGGGGGACCGGGGAGCTGTTTTTT.